This T cell receptor (beta chain) was captured in a study of T cell responses to AZD1222 COVID-19 vaccine. Method: immunoSEQ multiplex PCR; TCRdb's copy keeps in-frame clones and lacks some. Here the sample spans some 150,000 clones, approximately 87% being singletons. V gave up 6 bases and J gave up 2 bases, with 17 bases separating them. This CDR3 has 16 residues. Per germline, CDR1 LNHNV and CDR2 YYDKDF (reference sequence). The clonotype comes from an adult who received the AZD1222 COVID-19 vaccine. The source was peripheral blood, collected 28 days after the second AZD1222 dose. This rearrangement joins TRBV15 to TRBJ2-1, with D maybe TRBD2 (5 bases). CDR3 DNA: TGTGCCACCAGAGCCCGAGAGAGGGTCCCCTACAATGAGCAGTTCTTC. Translated: CATRARERVPYNEQFF.